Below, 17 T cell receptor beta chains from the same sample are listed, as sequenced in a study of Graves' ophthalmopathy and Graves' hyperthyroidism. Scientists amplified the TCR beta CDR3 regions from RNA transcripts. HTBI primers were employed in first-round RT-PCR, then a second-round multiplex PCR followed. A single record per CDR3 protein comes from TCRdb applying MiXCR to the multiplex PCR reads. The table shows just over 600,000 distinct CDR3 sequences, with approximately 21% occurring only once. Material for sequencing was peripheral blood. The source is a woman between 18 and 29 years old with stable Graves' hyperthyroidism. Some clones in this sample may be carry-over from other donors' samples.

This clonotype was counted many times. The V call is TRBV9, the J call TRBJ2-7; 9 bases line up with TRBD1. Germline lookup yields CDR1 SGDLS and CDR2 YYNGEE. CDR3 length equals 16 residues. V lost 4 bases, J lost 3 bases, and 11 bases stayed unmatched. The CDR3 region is CASSPRPGTGNYEQYF. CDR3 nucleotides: TGTGCCAGCAGCCCACGTCCCGGGACAGGGAACTACGAGCAGTACTTC.

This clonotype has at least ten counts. DNA of the CDR3: TGTGCCAGCAGCTTCCGTGGCACGGCCTACGAGCAGTACTTC. This translates into CASSFRGTAYEQYF. The gene calls are TRBV11-2 and TRBJ2-7; D call uncertain. V lost 3 bases and J 2 bases, leaving 11 bases between the germline ends. This CDR3 contains 14 residues. The germline V gene encodes CDR1 SGHAT and CDR2 FQNNGV.

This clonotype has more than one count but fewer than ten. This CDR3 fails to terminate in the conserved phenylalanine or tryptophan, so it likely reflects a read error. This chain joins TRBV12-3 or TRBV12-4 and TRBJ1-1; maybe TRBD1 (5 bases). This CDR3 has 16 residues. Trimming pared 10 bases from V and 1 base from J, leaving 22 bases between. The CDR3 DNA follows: TGTGCCATACCTCGGGGGTCAGCCTCCTCGAACACTGAAGCTTTCGTT. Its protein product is CAIPRGSASSNTEAFV.

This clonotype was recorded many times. The CDR3 bases are TGTGCCAGTAGTCCCGGGACTGCGCCCTATGGCTACACCTTC. Protein: CASSPGTAPYGYTF. This chain uses TRBV19 with TRBJ1-2; D is possibly TRBD1 (5 bases). Germline values: CDR1 LNHDA, CDR2 SQIVND (reference sequence). With 5 bases removed from V and 4 bases from J, the gap between germline ends came to 14 bases. There are 14 residues in the CDR3.

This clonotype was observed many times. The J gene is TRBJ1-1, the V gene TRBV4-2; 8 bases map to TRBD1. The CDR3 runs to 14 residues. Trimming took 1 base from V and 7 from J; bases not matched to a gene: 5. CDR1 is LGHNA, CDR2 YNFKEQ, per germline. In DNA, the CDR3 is TGTGCCAGCAGCCAAGGTACAGACAGGGGTGAAGCTTTCTTT. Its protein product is CASSQGTDRGEAFF.

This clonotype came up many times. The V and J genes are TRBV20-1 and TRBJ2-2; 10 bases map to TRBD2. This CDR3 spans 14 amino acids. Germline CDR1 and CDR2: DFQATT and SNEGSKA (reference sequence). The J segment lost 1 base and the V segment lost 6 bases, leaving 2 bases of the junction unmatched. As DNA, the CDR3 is TGCAGTGCCTCTAGCGGGGGGAACACCGGGGAGCTGTTTTTT. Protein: CSASSGGNTGELFF.

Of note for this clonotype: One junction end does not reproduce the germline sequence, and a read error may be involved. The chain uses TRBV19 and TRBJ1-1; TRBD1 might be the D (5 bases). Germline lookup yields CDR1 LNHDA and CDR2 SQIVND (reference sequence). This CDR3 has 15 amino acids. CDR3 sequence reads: CASSVDPRGNTEAFF. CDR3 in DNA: TGTGCCAGTAGTGTAGATCCAAGGGGGAACACTGAAGCTTTCTTT.

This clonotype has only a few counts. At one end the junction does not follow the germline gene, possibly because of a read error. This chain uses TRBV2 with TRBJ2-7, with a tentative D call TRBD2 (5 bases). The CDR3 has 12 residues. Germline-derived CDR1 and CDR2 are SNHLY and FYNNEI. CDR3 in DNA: TGTGCCGGCAGTGAGGGCGCCTCCGAGCAGTGCTTC. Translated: CAGSEGASEQCF.

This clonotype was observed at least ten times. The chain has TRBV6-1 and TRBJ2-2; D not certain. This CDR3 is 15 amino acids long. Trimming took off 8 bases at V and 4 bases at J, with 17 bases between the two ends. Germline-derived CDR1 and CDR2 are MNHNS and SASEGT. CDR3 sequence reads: CASQTSRAGTGELFF. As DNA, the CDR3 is TGTGCCAGCCAGACAAGCCGTGCCGGCACCGGGGAGCTGTTTTTT.

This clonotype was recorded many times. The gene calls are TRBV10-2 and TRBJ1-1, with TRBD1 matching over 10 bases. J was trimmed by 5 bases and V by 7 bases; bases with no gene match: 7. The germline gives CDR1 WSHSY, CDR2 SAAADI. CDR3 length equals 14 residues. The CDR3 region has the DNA TGCGCCAGCAAGACAGGGGGCTCGGGAACTGAAGCTTTCTTT. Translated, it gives CASKTGGSGTEAFF.

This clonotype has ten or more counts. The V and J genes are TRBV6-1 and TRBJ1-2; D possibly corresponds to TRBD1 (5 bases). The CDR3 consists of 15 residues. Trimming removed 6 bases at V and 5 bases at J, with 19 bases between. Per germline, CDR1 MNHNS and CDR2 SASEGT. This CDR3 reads CASSPGEGRRYGYTF. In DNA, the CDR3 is TGTGCCAGCAGCCCCGGTGAGGGACGACGATATGGCTACACCTTC.

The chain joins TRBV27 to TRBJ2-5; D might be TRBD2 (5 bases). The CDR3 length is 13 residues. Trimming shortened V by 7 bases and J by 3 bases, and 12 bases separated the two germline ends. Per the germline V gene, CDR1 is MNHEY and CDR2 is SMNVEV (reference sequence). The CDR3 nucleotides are TGTGCCAGCAAATTAGGACTTGAAGAGACCCAGTACTTC. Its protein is CASKLGLEETQYF.

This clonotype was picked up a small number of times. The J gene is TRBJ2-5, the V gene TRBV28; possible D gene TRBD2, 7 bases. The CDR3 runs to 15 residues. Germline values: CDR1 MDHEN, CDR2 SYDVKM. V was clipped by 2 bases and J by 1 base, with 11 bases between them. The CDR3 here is CASSLGGGGQETQYF. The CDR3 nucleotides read TGTGCCAGCAGTTTAGGAGGGGGGGGCCAAGAGACCCAGTACTTC. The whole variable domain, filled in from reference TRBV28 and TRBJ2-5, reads DVKVTQSSRYLVKRTGEKVFLECVQDMDHENMFWYRQDPGLGLRLIYFSYDVKMKEKGDIPEGYSVSREKKERFSLILESASTNQTSMYLCASSLGGGGQETQYFGPGTRLLVL.

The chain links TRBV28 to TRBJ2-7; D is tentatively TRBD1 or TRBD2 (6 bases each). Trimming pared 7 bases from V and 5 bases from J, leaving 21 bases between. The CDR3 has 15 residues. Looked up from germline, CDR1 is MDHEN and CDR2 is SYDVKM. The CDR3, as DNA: TGTGCCAGCACCGTTAAGGCCCCGGGGGCCCACGAGCAGTACTTC. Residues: CASTVKAPGAHEQYF.

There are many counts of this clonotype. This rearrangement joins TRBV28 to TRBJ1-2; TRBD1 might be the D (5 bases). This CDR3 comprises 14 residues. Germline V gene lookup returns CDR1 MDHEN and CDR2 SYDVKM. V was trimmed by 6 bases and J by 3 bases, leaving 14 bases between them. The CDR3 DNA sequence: TGTGCCAGCAGGCCGGGACCGCTCTACTATGGCTACACCTTC. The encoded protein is CASRPGPLYYGYTF.

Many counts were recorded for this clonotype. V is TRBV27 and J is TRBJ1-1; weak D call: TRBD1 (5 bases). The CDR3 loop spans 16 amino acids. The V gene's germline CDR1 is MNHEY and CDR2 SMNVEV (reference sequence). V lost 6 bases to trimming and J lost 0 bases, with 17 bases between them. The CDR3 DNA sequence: TGTGCCAGCAGACCCGGCGACAGCCTCATGAACACTGAAGCTTTCTTT. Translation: CASRPGDSLMNTEAFF.

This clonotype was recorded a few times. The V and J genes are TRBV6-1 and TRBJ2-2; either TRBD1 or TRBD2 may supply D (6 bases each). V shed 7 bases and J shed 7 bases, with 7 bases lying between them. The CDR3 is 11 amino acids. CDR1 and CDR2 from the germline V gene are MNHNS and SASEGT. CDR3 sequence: CASKGGGELFF. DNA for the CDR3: TGTGCCAGCAAGGGGGGCGGGGAGCTGTTTTTT.